This is a list of T cell receptor beta chains from one sample in a study of T cells expressing NK-cell markers. TCRdb reprocessed the 5' RACE reads and stores each CDR3 protein as one record, lacking DNA. This table lists some 600,000 distinct CDR3 sequences. Sequencing was done on a sample of blood T cells: a sorted CD56 or NKG2C T cell subset, CD4+ or CD8+ T cells, or bulk PBMC T cells (not recorded which). The receptor set was obtained from a man between 18 and 29 years old in good health. The CDR3 runs from the conserved cysteine through the conserved F or W. The order of the fields is V gene, CDR3 length, J gene, CDR3 protein.

>TRBV29-1|12|TRBJ1-4
CSTSVTGEKLFF
>TRBV29-1|13|TRBJ2-7
CSVVGGSGNEQYF
>TRBV9|12|TRBJ2-3
CASSAPGLGQYF
>TRBV20-1|15|TRBJ1-2
CSAGGTSEVLYGYTF
>TRBV20-1|15|TRBJ2-1
CSASDTGVSYNEQFF
>TRBV10-3|13|TRBJ2-5
CAINKGAQETQYF
>TRBV12-3/TRBV12-4|15|TRBJ1-5
CASMVRGRGNQPQHF
>TRBV6-2/TRBV6-3|13|TRBJ1-4
CASSYGADREEFF
>TRBV30|16|TRBJ2-1
CAWTKARENPYNEQFF
>TRBV9|13|TRBJ2-2
CASTAALTGELFF
>TRBV5-1|15|TRBJ2-1
CASSLYQAGLDEQFF
>TRBV3-1|13|TRBJ2-4
CASSQPKGLHQYF
>TRBV20-1|13|TRBJ2-7
CSARQGTSYEQYF
>TRBV28|17|TRBJ2-4
CASSFFTGGKTKNIQYF
>TRBV5-1|15|TRBJ2-3
CASSFGQGVADTQYF
>TRBV6-1|16|TRBJ2-1
CASTPLSGSSYNEQFF
>TRBV29-1|17|TRBJ2-3
CSVTTPGHRHSTDTQYF
>TRBV5-1|15|TRBJ2-1
CASSPATDSYNEQFF
>TRBV12-3/TRBV12-4|15|TRBJ2-7
CASSQRPDSTYEQYF
>TRBV6-5|17|TRBJ2-4
CASSYSRLGAGTNIQYF
>TRBV5-1|14|TRBJ2-2
CASSDPTATGELFF
>TRBV15|14|TRBJ2-4
CAAKMGGGENIQYF
>TRBV5-1|17|TRBJ2-1
CASSLGAGSNTYNEQFF
>TRBV5-1|16|TRBJ2-3
CASSLGTSAETDTQYF
>TRBV9|17|TRBJ2-3
CASSAFRGASGTDTQYF
>TRBV12-3/TRBV12-4|12|TRBJ1-4
CASSETNEKLFF
>TRBV5-1|13|TRBJ2-1
CASRQGPYNEQFF
>TRBV24-1|14|TRBJ1-5
CATSDSDRVQPQHF
>TRBV20-1|16|TRBJ2-2
CSARDNWDRNTGELFF
>TRBV7-7|17|TRBJ2-2
CASSLGVGTGGPGELFF
>TRBV6-5|16|TRBJ1-3
CASSYSSAGSGNTIYF
>TRBV12-3/TRBV12-4|12|TRBJ2-2
CASSLMGPGLFF
>TRBV7-3|15|TRBJ1-3
CASSLTGHNGNTIYF
>TRBV15|12|TRBJ2-1
CATSRSNWEQFF
>TRBV10-1|16|TRBJ2-3
CASSEAGTSLSDTQYF
>TRBV5-1|12|TRBJ2-1
CASSLAPDEQFF
>TRBV29-1|14|TRBJ1-2
CSGGQGKEHYGYTF
>TRBV4-1|16|TRBJ1-6
CASSQERAGGNSPLHF
>TRBV12-3/TRBV12-4|20|TRBJ2-1
CASSLAFGLAGASSYNEQFF